The clone carrying this TCR beta chain was seen a few times. Antigen: not known. Germline CDR1 reads LGHNA; CDR2 reads YNFKEQ. Trimming took off 4 bases at V and 5 bases at J, with 15 bases between the two ends. The length of the CDR3 is 15 residues. The data belong to a study of beta chain features in type 1 diabetes. Study results and limitations: Sequencing from cDNA could over-represent high-TCR-expressing cells. A potential influence of HLA type upon TCRB rearrangement remained unresolved herein. People with Type 1 diabetes carried modestly yet significantly shorter TCRB CDR3s in all four CD4+ subsets.

Expressed TCRB transcripts were sequenced after all isolated RNA was converted to cDNA. This table comes from immunoSEQ multiplex PCR, and its TCRdb copy is limited to in-frame clones, with some not included. This table has fewer than 400,000 clones, less than 9.5% appearing once. The chain couples TRBV4-2 to TRBJ2-1; D may match TRBD1 or TRBD2 (5 bases each). The sequence came from a young woman in good health. Sequenced: central memory CD4+ T cells from blood. As DNA, the CDR3 is TGTGCCAGCAGCCGCCTGGGGACGGGGAACAATGAGCAGTTCTTC. Translation gives CASSRLGTGNNEQFF.